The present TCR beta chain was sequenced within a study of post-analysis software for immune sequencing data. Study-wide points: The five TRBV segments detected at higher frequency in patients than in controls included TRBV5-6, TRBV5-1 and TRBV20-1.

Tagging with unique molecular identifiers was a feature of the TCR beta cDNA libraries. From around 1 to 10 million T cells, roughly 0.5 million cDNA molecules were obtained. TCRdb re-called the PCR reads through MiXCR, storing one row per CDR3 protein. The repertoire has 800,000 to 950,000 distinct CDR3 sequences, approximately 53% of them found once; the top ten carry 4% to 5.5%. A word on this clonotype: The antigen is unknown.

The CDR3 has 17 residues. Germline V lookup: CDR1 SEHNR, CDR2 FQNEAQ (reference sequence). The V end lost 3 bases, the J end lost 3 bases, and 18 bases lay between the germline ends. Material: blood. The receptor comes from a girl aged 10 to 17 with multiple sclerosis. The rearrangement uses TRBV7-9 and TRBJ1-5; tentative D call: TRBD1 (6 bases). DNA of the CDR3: TGTGCCAGCAGCTTGAGTACTGCGGGACAAATCAATCAGCCCCAGCATTTT. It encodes CASSLSTAGQINQPQHF.